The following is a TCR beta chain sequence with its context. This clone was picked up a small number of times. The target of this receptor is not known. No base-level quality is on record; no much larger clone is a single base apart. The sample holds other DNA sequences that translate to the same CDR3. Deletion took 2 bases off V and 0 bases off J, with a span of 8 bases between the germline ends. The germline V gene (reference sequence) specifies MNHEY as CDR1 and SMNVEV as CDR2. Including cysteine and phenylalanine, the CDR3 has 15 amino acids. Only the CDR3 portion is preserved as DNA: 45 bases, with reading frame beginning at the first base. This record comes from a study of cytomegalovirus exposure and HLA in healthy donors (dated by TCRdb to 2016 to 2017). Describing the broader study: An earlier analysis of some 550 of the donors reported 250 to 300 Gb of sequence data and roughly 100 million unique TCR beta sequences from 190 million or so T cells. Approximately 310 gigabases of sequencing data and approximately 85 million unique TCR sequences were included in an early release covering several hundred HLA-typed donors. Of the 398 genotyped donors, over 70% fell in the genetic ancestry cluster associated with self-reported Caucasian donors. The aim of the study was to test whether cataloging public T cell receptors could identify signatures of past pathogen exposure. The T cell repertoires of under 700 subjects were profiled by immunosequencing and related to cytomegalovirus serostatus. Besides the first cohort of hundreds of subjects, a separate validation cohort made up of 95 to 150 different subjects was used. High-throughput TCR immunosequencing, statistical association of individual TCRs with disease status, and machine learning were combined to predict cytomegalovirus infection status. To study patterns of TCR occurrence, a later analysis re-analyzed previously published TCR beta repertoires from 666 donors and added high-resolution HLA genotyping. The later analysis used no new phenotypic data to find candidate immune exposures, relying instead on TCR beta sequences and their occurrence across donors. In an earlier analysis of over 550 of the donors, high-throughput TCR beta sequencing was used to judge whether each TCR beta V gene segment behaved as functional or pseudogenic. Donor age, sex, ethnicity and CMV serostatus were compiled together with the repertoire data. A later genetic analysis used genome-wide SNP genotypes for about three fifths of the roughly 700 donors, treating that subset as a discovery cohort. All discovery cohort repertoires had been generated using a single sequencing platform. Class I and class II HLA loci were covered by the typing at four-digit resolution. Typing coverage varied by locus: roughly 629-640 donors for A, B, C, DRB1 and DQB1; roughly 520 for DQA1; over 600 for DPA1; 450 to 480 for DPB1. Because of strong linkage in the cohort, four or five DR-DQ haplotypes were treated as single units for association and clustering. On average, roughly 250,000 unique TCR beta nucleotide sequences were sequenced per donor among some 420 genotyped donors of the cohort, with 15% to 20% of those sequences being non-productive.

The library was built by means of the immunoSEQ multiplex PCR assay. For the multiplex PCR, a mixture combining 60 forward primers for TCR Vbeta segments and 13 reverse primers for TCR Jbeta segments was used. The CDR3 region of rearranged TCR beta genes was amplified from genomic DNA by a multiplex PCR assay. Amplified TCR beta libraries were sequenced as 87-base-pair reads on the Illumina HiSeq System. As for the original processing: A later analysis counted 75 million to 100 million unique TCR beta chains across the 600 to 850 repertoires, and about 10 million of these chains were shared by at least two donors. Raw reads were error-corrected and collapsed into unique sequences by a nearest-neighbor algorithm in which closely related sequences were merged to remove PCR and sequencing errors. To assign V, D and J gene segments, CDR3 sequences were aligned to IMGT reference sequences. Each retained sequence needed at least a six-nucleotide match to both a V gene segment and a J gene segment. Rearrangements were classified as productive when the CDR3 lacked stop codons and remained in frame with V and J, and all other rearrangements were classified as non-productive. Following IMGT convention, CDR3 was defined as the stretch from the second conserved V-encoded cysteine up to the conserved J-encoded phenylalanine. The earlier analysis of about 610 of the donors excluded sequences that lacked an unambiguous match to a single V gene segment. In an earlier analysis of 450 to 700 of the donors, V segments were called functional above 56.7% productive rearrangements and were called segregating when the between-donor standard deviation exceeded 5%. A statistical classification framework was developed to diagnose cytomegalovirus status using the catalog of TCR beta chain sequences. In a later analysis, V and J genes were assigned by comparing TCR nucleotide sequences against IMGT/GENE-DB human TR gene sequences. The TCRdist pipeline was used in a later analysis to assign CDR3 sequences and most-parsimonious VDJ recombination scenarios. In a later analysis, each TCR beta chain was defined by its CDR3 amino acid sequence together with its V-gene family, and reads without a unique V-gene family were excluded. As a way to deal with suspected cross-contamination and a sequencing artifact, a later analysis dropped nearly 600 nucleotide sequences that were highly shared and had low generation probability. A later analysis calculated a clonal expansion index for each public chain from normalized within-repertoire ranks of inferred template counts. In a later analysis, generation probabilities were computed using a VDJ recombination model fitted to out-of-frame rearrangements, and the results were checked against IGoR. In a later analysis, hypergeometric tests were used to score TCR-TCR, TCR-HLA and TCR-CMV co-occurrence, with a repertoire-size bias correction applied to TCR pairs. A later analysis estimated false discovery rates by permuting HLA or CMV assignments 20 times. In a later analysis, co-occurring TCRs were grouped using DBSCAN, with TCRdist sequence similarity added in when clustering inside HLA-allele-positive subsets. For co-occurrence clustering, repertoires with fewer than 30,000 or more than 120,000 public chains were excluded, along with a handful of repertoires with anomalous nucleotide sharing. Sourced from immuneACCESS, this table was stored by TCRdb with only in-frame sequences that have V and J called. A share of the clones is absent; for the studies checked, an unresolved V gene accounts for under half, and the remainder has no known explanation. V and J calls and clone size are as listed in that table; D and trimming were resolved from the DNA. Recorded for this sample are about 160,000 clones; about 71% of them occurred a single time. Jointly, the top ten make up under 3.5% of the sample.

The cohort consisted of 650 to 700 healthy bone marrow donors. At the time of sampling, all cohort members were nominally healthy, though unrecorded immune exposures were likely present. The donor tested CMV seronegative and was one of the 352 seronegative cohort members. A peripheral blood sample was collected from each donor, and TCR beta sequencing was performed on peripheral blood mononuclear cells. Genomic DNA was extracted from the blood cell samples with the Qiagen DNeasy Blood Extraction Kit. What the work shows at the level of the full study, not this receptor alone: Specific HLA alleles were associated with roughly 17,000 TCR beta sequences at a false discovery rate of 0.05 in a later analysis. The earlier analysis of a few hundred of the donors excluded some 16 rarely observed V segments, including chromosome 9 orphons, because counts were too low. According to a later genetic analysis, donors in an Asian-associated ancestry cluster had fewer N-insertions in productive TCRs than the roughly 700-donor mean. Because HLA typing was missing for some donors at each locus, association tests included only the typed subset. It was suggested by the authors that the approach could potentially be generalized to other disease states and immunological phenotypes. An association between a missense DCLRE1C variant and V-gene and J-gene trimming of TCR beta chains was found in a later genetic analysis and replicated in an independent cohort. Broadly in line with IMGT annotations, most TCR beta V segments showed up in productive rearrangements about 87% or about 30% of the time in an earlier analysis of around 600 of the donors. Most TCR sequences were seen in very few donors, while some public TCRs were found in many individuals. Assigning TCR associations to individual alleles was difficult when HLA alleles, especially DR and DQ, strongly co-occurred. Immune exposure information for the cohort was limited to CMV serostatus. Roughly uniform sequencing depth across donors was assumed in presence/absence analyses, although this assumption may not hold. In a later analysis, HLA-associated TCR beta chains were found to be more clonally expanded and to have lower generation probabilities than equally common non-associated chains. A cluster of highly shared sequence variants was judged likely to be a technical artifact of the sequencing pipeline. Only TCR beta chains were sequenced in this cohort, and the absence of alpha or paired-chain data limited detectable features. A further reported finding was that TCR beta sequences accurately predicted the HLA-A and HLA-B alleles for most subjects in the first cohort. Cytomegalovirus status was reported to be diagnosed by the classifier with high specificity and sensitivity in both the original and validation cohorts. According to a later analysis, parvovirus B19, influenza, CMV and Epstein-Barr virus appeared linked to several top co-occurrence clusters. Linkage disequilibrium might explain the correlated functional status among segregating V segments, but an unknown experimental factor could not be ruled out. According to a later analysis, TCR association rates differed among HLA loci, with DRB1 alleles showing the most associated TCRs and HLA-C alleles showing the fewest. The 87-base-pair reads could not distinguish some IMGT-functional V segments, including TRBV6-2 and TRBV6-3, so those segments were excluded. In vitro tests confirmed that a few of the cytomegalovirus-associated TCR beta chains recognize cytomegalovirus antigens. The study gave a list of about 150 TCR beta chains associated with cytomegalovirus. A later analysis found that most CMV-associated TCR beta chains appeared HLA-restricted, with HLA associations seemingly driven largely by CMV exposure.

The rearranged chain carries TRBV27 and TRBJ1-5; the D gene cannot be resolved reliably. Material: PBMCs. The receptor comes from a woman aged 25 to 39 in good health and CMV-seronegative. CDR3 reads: CASSLVGDSNQPQHF. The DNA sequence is TGTGCCAGCAGTTTAGTCGGGGATAGCAATCAGCCCCAGCATTTT.